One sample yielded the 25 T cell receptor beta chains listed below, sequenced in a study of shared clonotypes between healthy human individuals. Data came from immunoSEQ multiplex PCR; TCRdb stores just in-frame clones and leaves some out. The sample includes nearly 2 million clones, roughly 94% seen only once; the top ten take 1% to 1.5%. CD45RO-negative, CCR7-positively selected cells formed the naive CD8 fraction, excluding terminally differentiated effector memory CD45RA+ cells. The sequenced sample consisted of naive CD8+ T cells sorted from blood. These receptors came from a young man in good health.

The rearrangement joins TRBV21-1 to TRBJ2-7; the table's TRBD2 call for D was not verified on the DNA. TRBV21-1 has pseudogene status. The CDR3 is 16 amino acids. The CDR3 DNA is TGTGCCAGCAGCGGGCTTTTGCGGGAGGGCCCCTACGAGCAGTACTTC. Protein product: CASSGLLREGPYEQYF.

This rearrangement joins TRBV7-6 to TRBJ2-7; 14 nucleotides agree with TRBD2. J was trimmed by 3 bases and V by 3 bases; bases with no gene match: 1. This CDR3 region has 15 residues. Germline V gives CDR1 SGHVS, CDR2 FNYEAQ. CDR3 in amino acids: CASSFGTSGSYEQYF. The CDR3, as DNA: TGTGCCAGCAGCTTCGGGACTAGCGGGAGCTACGAGCAGTACTTC.

The CDR3 DNA follows: TGTGCCAGCAGCTTGGGCGTAGGTAGCTCCTACAATGAGCAGTTCTTC. Protein sequence: CASSLGVGSSYNEQFF. The chain has TRBV5-8 and TRBJ2-1, with D hard to call. Germline values: CDR1 SGHTS, CDR2 YDEGEE. This CDR3 spans 16 amino acids. V lost 0 bases, J lost 0 bases, and 10 bases lay in between.

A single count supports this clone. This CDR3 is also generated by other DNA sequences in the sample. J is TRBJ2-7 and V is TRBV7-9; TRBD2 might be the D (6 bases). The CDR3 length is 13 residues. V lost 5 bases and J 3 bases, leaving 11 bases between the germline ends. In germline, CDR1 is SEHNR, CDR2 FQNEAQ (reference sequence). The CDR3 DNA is TGTGCCAGCAGCCCCGGAGGGCTCTACGAGCAGTACTTC. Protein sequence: CASSPGGLYEQYF.

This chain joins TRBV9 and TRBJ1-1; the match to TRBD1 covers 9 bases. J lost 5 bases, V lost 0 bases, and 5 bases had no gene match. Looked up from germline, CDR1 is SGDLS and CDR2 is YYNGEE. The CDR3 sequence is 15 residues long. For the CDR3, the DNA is TGTGCCAGCAGCGTAGAGGACAGGGGTTGGACTGAAGCTTTCTTT. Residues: CASSVEDRGWTEAFF.

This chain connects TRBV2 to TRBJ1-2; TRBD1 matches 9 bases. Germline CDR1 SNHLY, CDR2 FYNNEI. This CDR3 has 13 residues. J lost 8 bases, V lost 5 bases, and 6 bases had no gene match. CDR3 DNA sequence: TGTGCCAGCAGTTACGGACAGGGGAACGGCTACACCTTC. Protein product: CASSYGQGNGYTF.

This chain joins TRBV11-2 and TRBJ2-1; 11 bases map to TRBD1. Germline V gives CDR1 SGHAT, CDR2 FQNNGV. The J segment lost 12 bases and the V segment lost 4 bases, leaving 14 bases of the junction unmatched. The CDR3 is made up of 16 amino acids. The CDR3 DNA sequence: TGTGCCAGCAGCTCGACGGGACAGGGGGTACTTGTTGGGCAGTTCTTC. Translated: CASSSTGQGVLVGQFF. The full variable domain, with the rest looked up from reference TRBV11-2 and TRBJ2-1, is EAGVAQSPRYKIIEKRQSVAFWCNPISGHATLYWYQQILGQGPKLLIQFQNNGVVDDSQLPKDRFSAERLKGVDSTLKIQPAKLEDSAVYLCASSSTGQGVLVGQFFGPGTRLTVL.

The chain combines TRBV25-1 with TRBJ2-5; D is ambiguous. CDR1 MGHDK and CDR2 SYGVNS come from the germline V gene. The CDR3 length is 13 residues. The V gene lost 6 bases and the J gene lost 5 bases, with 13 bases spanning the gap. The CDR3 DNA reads TGTGCCAGCAGGAATTGGATGAGGGAGACCCAGTACTTC. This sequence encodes CASRNWMRETQYF.

CDR3 region: CASSTPQEDLYNEQFF. DNA for the CDR3: TGTGCCAGCAGTACCCCTCAGGAGGATCTCTACAATGAGCAGTTCTTC. The chain recombines TRBV28 with TRBJ2-1; D is perhaps TRBD2 (5 bases). CDR1 is MDHEN and CDR2 is SYDVKM in the germline V gene. Trimming stripped 5 bases from V and 3 bases from J, with 17 bases between. The CDR3 is made up of 16 amino acids.

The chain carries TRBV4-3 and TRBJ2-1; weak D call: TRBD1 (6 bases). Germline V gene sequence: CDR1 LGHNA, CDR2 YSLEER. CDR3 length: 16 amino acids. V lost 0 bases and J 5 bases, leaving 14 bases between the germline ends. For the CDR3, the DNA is TGCGCCAGCAGCCAAGATGGAGCTAGGGGGAACAATGAGCAGTTCTTC. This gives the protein CASSQDGARGNNEQFF.

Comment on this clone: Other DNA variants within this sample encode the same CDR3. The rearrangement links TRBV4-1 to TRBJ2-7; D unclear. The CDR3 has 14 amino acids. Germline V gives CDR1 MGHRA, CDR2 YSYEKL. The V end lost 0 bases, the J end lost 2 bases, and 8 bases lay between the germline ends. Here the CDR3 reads CASSQESGAYEQYF. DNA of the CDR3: TGCGCCAGCAGCCAAGAAAGTGGAGCCTACGAGCAGTACTTC.

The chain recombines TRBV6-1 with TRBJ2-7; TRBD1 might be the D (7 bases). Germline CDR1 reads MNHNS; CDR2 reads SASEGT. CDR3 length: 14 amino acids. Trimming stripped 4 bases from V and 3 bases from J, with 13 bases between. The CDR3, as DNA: TGTGCCAGCAGTGTATGGCAGGGGGGCTACGAGCAGTACTTC. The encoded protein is CASSVWQGGYEQYF.

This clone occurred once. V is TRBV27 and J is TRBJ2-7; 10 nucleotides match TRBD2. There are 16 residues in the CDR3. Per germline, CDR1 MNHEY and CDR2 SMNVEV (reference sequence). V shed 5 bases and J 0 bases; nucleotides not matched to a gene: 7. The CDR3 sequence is CASSGSSGGSSYEQYF. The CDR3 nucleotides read TGTGCCAGCAGTGGATCTAGCGGGGGTAGCTCCTACGAGCAGTACTTC.

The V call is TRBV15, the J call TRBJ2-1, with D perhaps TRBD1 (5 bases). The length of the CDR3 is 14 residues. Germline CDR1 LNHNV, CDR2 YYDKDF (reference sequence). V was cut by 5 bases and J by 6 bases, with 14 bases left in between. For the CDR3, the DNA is TGTGCCACCAGCCCACAGGCCCCTCTCAATGAGCAGTTCTTC. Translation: CATSPQAPLNEQFF.

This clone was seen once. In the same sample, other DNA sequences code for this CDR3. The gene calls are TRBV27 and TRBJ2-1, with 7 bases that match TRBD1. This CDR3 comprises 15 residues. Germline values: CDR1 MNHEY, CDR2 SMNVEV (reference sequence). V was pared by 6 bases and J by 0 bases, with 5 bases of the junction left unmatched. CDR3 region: CASSWDSSSYNEQFF. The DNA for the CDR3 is TGTGCCAGCAGCTGGGACAGCAGCTCCTACAATGAGCAGTTCTTC.

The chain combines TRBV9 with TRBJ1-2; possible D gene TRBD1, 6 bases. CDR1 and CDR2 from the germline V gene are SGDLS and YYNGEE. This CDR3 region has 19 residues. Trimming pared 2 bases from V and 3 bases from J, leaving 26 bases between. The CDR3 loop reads CASSVHGGRDQLYHYGYTF. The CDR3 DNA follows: TGTGCCAGCAGCGTTCATGGGGGCAGGGACCAACTCTACCACTATGGCTACACCTTC.

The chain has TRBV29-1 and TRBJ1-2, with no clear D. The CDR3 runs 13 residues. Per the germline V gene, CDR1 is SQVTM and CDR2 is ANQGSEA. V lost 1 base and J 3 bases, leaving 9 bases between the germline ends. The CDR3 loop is CSVEADYDYGYTF. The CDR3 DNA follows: TGCAGCGTTGAAGCGGACTACGACTATGGCTACACCTTC.

CDR3 region: CASSLGPSSYNSPLHF. The CDR3 DNA sequence: TGTGCCAGCAGCTTAGGGCCAAGCTCCTATAATTCACCCCTCCACTTT. The chain links TRBV13 to TRBJ1-6, with no clear D. V lost 0 bases and J lost 0, with 6 bases in between. CDR1 PRHDT and CDR2 FYEKMQ come from the germline V gene (reference sequence). The CDR3 is 16 residues long. Based on the CDR3 plus reference TRBV13 and TRBJ1-6, the full variable domain is AAGVIQSPRHLIKEKRETATLKCYPIPRHDTVYWYQQGPGQDPQFLISFYEKMQSDKGSIPDRFSAQQFSDYHSELNMSSLELGDSALYFCASSLGPSSYNSPLHFGNGTRLTVT.

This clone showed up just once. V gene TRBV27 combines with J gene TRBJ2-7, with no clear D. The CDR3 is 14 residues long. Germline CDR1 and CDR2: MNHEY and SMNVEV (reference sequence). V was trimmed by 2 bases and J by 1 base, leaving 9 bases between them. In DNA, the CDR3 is TGTGCCAGCAGTTTAGCATCCCCGTCCTACGAGCAGTACTTC. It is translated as CASSLASPSYEQYF.

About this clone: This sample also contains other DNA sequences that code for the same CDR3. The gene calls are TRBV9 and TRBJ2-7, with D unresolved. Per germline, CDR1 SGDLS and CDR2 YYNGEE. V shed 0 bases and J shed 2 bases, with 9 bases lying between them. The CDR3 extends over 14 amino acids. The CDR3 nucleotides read TGTGCCAGCAGCGTAGGAGGTTCCACCTACGAGCAGTACTTC. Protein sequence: CASSVGGSTYEQYF.

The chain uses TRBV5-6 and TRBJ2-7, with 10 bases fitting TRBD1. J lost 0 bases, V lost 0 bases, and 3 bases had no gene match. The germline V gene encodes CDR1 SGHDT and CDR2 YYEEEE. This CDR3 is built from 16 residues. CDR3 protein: CASSLGQGAYSYEQYF. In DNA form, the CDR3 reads TGTGCCAGCAGCTTGGGACAGGGGGCCTACTCCTACGAGCAGTACTTC.

The CDR3 DNA reads as TGTGCCAGCAGCGCACACACCCCAGGGGGCGATGGCTATGGCTACACCTTC. It yields the protein CASSAHTPGGDGYGYTF. The chain has TRBV9 and TRBJ1-2; 8 nucleotides line up with TRBD1. V trimming: 3 bases; J trimming: 4 bases; junction bases outside the gene matches: 14. The CDR3 runs to 17 residues. Per the germline V gene, CDR1 is SGDLS and CDR2 is YYNGEE. The full variable domain, with the rest looked up from reference TRBV9 and TRBJ1-2, is DSGVTQTPKHLITATGQRVTLRCSPRSGDLSVYWYQQSLDQGLQFLIQYYNGEERAKGNILERFSAQQFPDLHSELNLSSLELGDSALYFCASSAHTPGGDGYGYTFGSGTRLTVV.

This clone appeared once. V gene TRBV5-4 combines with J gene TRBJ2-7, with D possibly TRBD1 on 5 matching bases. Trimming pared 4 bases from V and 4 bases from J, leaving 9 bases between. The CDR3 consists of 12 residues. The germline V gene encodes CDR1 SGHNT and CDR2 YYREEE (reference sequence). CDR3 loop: CASSIDRYEQYF. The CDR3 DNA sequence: TGTGCCAGCAGCATAGACAGATACGAGCAGTACTTC.

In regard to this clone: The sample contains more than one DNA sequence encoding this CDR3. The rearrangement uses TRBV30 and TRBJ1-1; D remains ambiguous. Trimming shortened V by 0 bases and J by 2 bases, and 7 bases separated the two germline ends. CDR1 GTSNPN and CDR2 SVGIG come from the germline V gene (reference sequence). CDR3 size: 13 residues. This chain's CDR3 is CAWSVGRNTEAFF. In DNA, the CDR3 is TGTGCCTGGAGTGTAGGTCGAAACACTGAAGCTTTCTTT.

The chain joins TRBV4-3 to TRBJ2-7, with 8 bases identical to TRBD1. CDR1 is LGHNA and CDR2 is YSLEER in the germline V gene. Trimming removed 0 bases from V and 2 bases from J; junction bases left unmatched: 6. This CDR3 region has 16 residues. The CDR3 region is CASSQDLQGVAYEQYF. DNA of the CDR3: TGCGCCAGCAGCCAAGATCTACAGGGGGTCGCCTACGAGCAGTACTTC.